This T cell receptor beta chain is from a study of blood T cell repertoires in COVID-19. The assay was immunoSEQ multiplex PCR, and TCRdb's table has in-frame clones only and misses some. The table records roughly 300,000 clones, 80% to 95% of them present only once. Cohort assignment relied on participant-reported clinical history. Germline CDR1 is SGHTA and CDR2 is FQGTGA. The CDR3 runs to 16 residues. V shed 3 bases and J shed 8 bases, with 17 bases lying between them. The sequencing sample was made of PBMCs or T cells enriched from blood (not recorded which). The chain uses TRBV7-3 and TRBJ1-6; TRBD1 might be the D (6 bases). The receptor comes from a woman in her twenties or thirties who had recovered from COVID-19. The CDR3 loop reads CASSFGGRGRDSPLHF. The CDR3 nucleotides read TGTGCCAGCAGCTTTGGGGGCAGGGGACGGGATTCACCCCTCCACTTT.